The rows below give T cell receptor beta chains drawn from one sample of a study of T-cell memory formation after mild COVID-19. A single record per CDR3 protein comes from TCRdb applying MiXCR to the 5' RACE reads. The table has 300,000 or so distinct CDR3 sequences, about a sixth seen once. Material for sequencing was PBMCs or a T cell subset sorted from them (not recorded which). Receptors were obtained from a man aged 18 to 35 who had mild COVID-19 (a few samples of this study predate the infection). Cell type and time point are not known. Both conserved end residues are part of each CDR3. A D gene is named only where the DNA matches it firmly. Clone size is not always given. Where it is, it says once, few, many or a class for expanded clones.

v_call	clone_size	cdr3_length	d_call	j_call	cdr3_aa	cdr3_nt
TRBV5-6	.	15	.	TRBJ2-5	CASSPPISFQETQYF	TGTGCCAGCAGCCCCCCTATTAGCTTCCAAGAGACCCAGTACTTC
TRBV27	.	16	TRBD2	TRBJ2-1	CASSFTSGVGRNEQFF	TGTGCCAGCAGTTTCACTAGCGGGGTGGGGAGGAATGAGCAGTTCTTC
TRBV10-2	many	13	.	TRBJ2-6	CASKVSGANVLTF	TGCGCCAGCAAAGTCTCTGGGGCCAACGTCCTGACTTTC
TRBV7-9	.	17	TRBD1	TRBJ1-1	CASSPGGVRTGGTEAFF	TGTGCCAGCAGCCCAGGAGGGGTCCGGACAGGCGGGACTGAAGCTTTCTTT
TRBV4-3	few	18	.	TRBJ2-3	CASSQDPAVGLVTDTQYF	TGCGCCAGCAGCCAAGATCCCGCCGTTGGACTCGTCACAGATACGCAGTATTTT
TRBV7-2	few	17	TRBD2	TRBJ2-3	CASSLVAGGLSTDTQYF	TGTGCCAGCAGCTTAGTGGCGGGGGGGCTAAGCACAGATACGCAGTATTTT
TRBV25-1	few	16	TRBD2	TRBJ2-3	CASSEPGLAGTDTQYF	TGTGCCAGCAGTGAACCGGGACTAGCGGGGACAGATACGCAGTATTTT
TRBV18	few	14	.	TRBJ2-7	CASSGTLPSYEQYF	TGTGCCAGCTCTGGGACTTTACCTTCCTACGAGCAGTACTTC
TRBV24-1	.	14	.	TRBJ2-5	CATSDNRGLGTQYF	TGTGCCACCAGTGATAACCGGGGGCTAGGGACCCAGTACTTC
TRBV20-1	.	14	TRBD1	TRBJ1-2	CSAPLDRETYGYTF	TGCAGTGCTCCCTTGGACAGGGAAACCTATGGCTACACCTTC
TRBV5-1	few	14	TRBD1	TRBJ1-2	CASSLGTADYGYTF	TGCGCCAGCAGCTTAGGGACAGCGGACTATGGCTACACCTTC
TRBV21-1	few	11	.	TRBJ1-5	CASSKGEPQHF	TGTGCCAGCAGCAAAGGGGAGCCCCAGCATTTT
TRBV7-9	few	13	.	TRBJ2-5	CAGQVGGVETQYF	TGTGCCGGCCAGGTCGGGGGAGTAGAGACCCAGTACTTC
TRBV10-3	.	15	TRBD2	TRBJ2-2	CATAGSGVGTGELFF	TGTGCCACCGCGGGTAGCGGGGTGGGCACCGGGGAGCTGTTTTTT
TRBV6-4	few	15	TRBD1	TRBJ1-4	CASSRTGGADEKLFF	TGTGCCAGCAGCCGTACAGGGGGCGCGGATGAAAAACTGTTTTTT
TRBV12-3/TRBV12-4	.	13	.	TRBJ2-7	CASSLARPYEQYF	TGTGCCAGCAGTTTGGCCAGGCCCTACGAGCAGTACTTC
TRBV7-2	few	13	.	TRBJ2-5	CASSSYVEETQYF	TGTGCCAGCAGCTCATACGTGGAAGAGACCCAGTACTTC
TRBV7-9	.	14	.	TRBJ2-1	CASSLSREVDEQFF	TGTGCCAGCAGCTTATCTAGGGAGGTGGATGAGCAGTTCTTC
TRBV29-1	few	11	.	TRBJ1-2	CSVVQGYGYTF	TGCAGCGTTGTCCAGGGCTATGGCTACACCTTC
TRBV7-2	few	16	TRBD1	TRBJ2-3	CASSLEGARTTDTQYF	TGTGCCAGCAGCTTAGAGGGGGCCCGAACCACAGATACGCAGTATTTT
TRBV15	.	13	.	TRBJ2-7	CATSNRLSYEQYF	TGTGCCACCAGCAACAGACTTTCCTACGAGCAGTACTTC
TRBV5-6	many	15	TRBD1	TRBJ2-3	CASSLGGQGLDTQYF	TGTGCCAGCAGCTTGGGGGGACAGGGCTTGGATACGCAGTATTTT
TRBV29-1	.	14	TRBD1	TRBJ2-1	CSVEWTGTYNEQFF	TGCAGCGTTGAATGGACAGGGACTTACAATGAGCAGTTCTTC
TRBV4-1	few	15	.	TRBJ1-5	CASTLGQGKNQPQHF	TGCGCCAGCACATTAGGGCAGGGAAAAAATCAGCCCCAGCATTTT
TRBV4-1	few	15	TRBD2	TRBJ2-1	CASSHIAGDGNEQFF	TGCGCCAGCAGCCATATAGCGGGAGATGGGAATGAGCAGTTCTTC
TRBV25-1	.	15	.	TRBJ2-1	CASSELGGDYNEQFF	TGTGCCAGCAGTGAATTGGGCGGTGACTACAATGAGCAGTTCTTC
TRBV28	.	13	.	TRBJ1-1	CASSLFGGVEAFF	TGTGCCAGCAGTTTATTCGGCGGGGTTGAAGCTTTCTTT
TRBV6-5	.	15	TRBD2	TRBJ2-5	CASSSLAGLGETQYF	TGTGCCAGCAGTTCGTTAGCGGGGCTCGGAGAGACCCAGTACTTC
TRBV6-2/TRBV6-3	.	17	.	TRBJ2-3	CASSYIQAGRLTDTQYF	TGTGCCAGCAGTTACATCCAGGCGGGACGACTCACAGATACGCAGTATTTT
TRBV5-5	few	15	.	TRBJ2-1	CASSLGAAPYNEQFF	TGTGCCAGCAGCTTGGGCGCAGCCCCCTACAATGAGCAGTTCTTC
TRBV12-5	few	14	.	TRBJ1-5	CASGSDSYLSPQHF	TGTGCTAGTGGAAGTGACAGCTACCTATCGCCCCAGCATTTT
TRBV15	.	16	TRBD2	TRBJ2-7	CATSRDLGLASSEQYF	TGTGCCACCAGCAGAGATCTTGGACTAGCTTCCTCCGAGCAGTACTTC
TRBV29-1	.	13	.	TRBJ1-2	CSVQDGNRYGYTF	TGCAGCGTTCAGGACGGAAACCGCTATGGCTACACCTTC
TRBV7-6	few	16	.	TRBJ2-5	CASSQRQSRLPETQYF	TGTGCCAGCAGCCAGCGGCAGTCCAGGCTTCCGGAGACCCAGTACTTC
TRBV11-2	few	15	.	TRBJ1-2	CASSRFLGGNYGYTF	TGTGCCAGCAGCCGATTTCTTGGTGGTAACTATGGCTACACCTTC
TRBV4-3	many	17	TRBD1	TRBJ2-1	CASSQVGGQGANNEQFF	TGCGCCAGCAGCCAAGTAGGGGGACAGGGGGCAAACAATGAGCAGTTCTTC
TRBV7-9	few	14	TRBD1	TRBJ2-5	CASSFGTGAETQYF	TGTGCCAGCAGCTTCGGGACAGGGGCAGAGACCCAGTACTTC
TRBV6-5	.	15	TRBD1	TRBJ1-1	CASSTWTGGRTEAFF	TGTGCCAGCAGTACCTGGACAGGGGGGAGGACTGAAGCTTTCTTT
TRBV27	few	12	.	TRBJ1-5	CASSLSGGPQHF	TGTGCCAGCAGTCTATCGGGGGGGCCCCAGCATTTT
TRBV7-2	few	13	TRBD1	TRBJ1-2	CASTRQGASGYTF	TGTGCCAGCACCCGCCAGGGGGCGAGTGGCTACACCTTC
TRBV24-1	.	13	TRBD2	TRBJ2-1	CATSAGTSNEQFF	TGTGCCACCAGTGCCGGGACTAGCAATGAGCAGTTCTTC
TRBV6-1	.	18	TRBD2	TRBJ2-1	CASSEAGGLADYRPEQFF	TGTGCCAGCAGTGAAGCTGGGGGACTAGCGGATTACAGACCTGAGCAGTTCTTC
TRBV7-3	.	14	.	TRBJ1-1	CASSLEPGATEAFF	TGTGCCAGCAGCTTAGAACCTGGGGCCACTGAAGCTTTCTTT
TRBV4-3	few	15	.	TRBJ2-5	CASSQADSLQETQYF	TGCGCCAGCAGCCAAGCAGATTCCCTACAAGAGACCCAGTACTTC
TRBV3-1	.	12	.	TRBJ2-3	CASSRIDDTQYF	TGTGCCAGCAGCCGCATAGATGATACGCAGTATTTT
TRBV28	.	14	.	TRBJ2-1	CACGETGQSYEQFF	TGTGCCTGCGGGGAGACAGGTCAGTCGTATGAGCAGTTCTTC
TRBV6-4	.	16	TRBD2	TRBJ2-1	CASSDSWTSRYNEQFF	TGTGCCAGCAGTGACTCTTGGACTAGCCGGTACAATGAGCAGTTCTTC
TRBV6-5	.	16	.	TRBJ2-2	CASSYPGTPNTGELFF	TGTGCCAGCAGTTACCCCGGGACACCGAACACCGGGGAGCTGTTTTTT
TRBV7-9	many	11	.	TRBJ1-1	CASSWDIQAFF	TGTGCCAGCAGCTGGGACATACAAGCTTTCTTT
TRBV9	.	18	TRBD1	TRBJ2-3	CASSVGGQAIWPTDTQYF	TGTGCCAGCAGCGTAGGGGGACAGGCCATCTGGCCCACGGATACGCAGTATTTT
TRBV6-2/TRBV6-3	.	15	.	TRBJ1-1	CASREHGFMNTEAFF	TGTGCCAGCAGGGAACATGGGTTCATGAACACTGAAGCTTTCTTT
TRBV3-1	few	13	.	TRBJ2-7	CASSQDLGGEQYF	TGTGCCAGCAGCCAAGATCTAGGGGGCGAGCAGTACTTC
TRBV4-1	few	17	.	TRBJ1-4	CASSQVTQARGSEKLFF	TGCGCCAGCAGCCAAGTTACTCAGGCCAGGGGTAGTGAAAAACTGTTTTTT
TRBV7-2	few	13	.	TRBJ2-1	CASSLFAPNEQFF	TGTGCCAGCAGCTTATTCGCGCCAAATGAGCAGTTCTTC
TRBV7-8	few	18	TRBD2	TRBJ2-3	CASSPPGGTSGERNTQYF	TGTGCCAGCAGCCCCCCGGGGGGAACTAGCGGGGAGAGAAATACGCAGTATTTT